This T cell receptor beta chain was captured in a study of shared clonotypes between healthy human individuals (dated by TCRdb to 2020 to 2021). Turning to the overall study: The cohort comprised a couple of women and a few men aged 18 to 49 years. To estimate repertoire size and how much clonotypes are shared between individuals, the study performed deep sequencing of blood TCR repertoires from roughly five healthy adults. Between about 0.94 and 8.9 billion PBMCs per donor were obtained by leukapheresis. To increase sequencing depth and limit assay-specific biases, different laboratories used diverse techniques to prepare libraries and sequence TCR repertoires. For each donor, CD4 naive and CD4 memory were each given three plates, CD8 naive was given two plates, and CD8 memory was given one plate.

CDR1 and CDR2 were assigned from the germline V gene as SGDLS and YYNGEE. Spanning cysteine to phenylalanine, the CDR3 consists of 14 amino acids. Left in the record is the CDR3 DNA by itself, 42 bases read in frame from the first base. Compared with germline, V lacks 3 bases and J lacks 8 bases; bases without a gene match: 7. Using the deep immunoSEQ assay, TCR CDR3 regions were amplified from genomic DNA by multiplex PCR. For each cell subset, the extracted genomic DNA was distributed evenly across all wells of several immunoSEQ 96-well plates, and each plate served as one replicate. For sorted subsets, about 220 ng of genomic DNA, equivalent to 25,000 to 30,000 T cell genomes, went into each replicate PCR. The purified libraries were quantified using a Qubit 3.0 fluorometer, sized with a Bioanalyzer 2100, and then quantified again using the KAPA Library Quantification kit. A separate single-read 150-cycle Illumina NextSeq 550 flow cell was used to sequence each immunoSEQ 96-well plate. As for how the authors treated the data: Because the immunoSEQ output held only junctional sequences and lacked quality scores, the filtering could not match the filtering applied to full-length reads. To assign V/J genes and CDR3, sequences were annotated using PyIR, a Python wrapper for IgBLAST v1.9, with IMGT germline references. Reads were removed for weak V/J assignments (E-value above 1e-6), missing CDR3, stop codons, out-of-frame junctions, or ambiguous translated residues. V3J clonotypes were defined as sequences sharing an identical inferred V gene, J gene, and CDR3 amino acid sequence. The percentage overlap between two repertoires was calculated by dividing the number of shared unique clonotypes by the size of the smaller repertoire. RTK rarefaction, the Chao1 estimator, and Recon v2.1 estimates of unobserved clonotypes were used to assess repertoire richness. Generation probabilities for all TCRbeta clonotypes obtained by the gDNA method from four donors were computed using OLGA. TCRdb provides this immuneACCESS table in a form limited to in-frame rearrangements. Some clones are lacking; in checked studies, under half of them reflect an unresolved V gene, and why the rest are absent is not known. The D gene and trimming were derived from the DNA, and the V and J assignments and clone size from that table. In all, the sample holds roughly 2.5 million clones, and just over 90% of those were seen once. The ten largest clones take up around 0.14% of the sample.

Broader findings and caveats from the paper: When several donors were compared, the shared fraction of clonotypes was about 5% for naive CD4, around 3.5% for naive CD8, 2% to 2.5% for memory CD4, and around 0.4% for memory CD8. Compared with non-shared clonotypes, clonotypes shared by all four sorted-subset donors had higher generation probabilities. Because the study included a small number of donors, the genetic and exposure-history diversity represented was limited. Naive subsets generally had larger estimated clonotype richness than memory subsets did. Sampling was limited to blood, and TCR repertoires in tissue likely differ from TCR repertoires in blood. Pairwise subsampling led to the expectation that sequencing depth would affect the degree of clonotype sharing among donors. Even with the large sequencing depth, rarefaction of the sorted-subset datasets indicated that sequencing was incomplete.

The donors were healthy, HIV-negative adults with no recently reported acute infections or vaccinations. Only Caucasian adults living in Nashville, Tennessee, USA were represented among the donors. CD4+ T cells were enriched through magnetic negative selection, after which naive cells were positively selected on CD45RA and the remaining negative fraction served as the memory subset. Blood was collected by leukapheresis, and PBMCs were isolated by Ficoll-Histopaque density gradient centrifugation and then cryopreserved in liquid nitrogen vapor phase. Analytical flow cytometry was used to check the purity and quantity of every magnetically sorted T cell population. Each sorted fraction had its genomic DNA isolated and then quantified by UV absorbance on a Nanodrop 2000c. Points on this clone: There is no known antigen for this receptor. No base quality information exists; no much larger clone differs at one position.

The chain was built from TRBV9 and TRBJ1-2; 10 junctional bases match TRBD1. Specimen: naive CD4+ T cells sorted from blood. The cell subset or site label of this sample denotes: CD45RA+ positively selected. This receptor was obtained from a man between 18 and 35 years old in good health. The CDR3 sequence is CASSATGGAKGYTF. In nucleotide form, the sequence is TGTGCCAGCAGCGCGACAGGGGGCGCTAAGGGCTACACCTTC.